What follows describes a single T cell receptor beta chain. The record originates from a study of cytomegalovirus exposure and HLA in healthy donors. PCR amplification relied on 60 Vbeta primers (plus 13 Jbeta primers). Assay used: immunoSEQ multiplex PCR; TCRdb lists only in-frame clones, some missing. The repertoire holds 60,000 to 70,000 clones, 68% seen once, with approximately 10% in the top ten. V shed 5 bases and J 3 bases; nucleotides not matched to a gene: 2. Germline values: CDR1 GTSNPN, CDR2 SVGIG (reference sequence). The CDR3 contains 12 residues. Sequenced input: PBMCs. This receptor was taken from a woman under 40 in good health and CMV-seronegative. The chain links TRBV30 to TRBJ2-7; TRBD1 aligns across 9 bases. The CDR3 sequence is CAWGQGNYEQYF. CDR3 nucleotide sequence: TGTGCCTGGGGACAGGGGAACTACGAGCAGTACTTC.